The present T cell receptor beta chain was sequenced within a study of blood T cell repertoires in COVID-19. Original analysis: Estimates of nucleated cell counts were drawn from the amplification of reference gene primers. The assay was immunoSEQ multiplex PCR, and TCRdb's table has in-frame clones only and misses some. That table is the source of V, J and clone size, and D and trimming were worked out from the DNA. The profile shows roughly 410,000 clones, around 87% of them singletons. Seattle cases were enrolled at active infection and followed longitudinally. Germline values: CDR1 MDHEN, CDR2 SYDVKM. The CDR3 loop spans 16 amino acids. V was trimmed by 8 bases and J by 0 bases, leaving 17 bases between them.

This TCR came from a woman aged 60-70 years with COVID-19, enrolled during active disease. The chain uses TRBV28 and TRBJ2-1, with D possibly being TRBD2 (6 bases). Sequenced sample: peripheral blood. CDR3 DNA sequence: TGTGCCAGCTCCTTAAGACGGGGGAGCTCCTACAATGAGCAGTTCTTC. Its protein is CASSLRRGSSYNEQFF.